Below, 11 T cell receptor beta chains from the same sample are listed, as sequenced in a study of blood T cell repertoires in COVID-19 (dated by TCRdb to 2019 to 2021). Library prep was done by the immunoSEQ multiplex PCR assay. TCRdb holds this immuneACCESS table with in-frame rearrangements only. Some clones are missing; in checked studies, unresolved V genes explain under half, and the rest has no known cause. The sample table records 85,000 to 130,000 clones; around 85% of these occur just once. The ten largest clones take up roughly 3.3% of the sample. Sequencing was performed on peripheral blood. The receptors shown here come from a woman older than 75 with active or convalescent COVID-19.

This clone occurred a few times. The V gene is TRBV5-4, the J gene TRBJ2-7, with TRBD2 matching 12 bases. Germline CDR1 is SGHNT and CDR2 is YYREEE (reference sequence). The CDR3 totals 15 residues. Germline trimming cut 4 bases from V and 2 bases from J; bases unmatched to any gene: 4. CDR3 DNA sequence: TGTGCCAGCAGCCTAAGGACTAGCGGGACCTACGAGCAGTACTTC. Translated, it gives CASSLRTSGTYEQYF.

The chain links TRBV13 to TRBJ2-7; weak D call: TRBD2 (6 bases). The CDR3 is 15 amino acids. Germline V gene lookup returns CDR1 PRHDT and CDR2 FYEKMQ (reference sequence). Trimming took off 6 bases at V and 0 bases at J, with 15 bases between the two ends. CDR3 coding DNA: TGTGCCAGCAGTCAAGCGGCGGGAACCTCCTACGAGCAGTACTTC. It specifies CASSQAAGTSYEQYF.

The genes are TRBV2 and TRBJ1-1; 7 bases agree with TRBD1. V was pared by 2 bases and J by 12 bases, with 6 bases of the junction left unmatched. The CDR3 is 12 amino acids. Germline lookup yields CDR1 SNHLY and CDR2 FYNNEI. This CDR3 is CASSERQGRSFF. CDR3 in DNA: TGTGCCAGCAGTGAAAGACAGGGAAGGTCTTTCTTT.

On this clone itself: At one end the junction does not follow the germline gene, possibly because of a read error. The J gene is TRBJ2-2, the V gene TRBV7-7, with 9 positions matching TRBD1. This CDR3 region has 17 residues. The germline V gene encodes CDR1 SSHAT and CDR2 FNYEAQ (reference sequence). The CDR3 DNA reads TGTGCTAGCAGCCCAATCCGAGGACAGGGGAGCACCGGGGAGCTGTTTTTT. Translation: CASSPIRGQGSTGELFF.

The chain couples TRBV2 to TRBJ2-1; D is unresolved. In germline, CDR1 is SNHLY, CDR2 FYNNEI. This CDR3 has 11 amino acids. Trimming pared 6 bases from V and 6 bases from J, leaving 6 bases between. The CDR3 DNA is TGTGCCAGCAGGGAGTCCAATGAGCAGTTCTTC. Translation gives CASRESNEQFF.

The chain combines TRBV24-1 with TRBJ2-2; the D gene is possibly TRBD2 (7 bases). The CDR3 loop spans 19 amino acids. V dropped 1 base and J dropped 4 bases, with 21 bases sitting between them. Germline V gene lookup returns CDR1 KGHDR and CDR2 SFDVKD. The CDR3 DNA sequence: TGTGCCACCAGTGATTTAACAGGGCCCGGACTAGACGGCACCGGGGAGCTGTTTTTT. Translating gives CATSDLTGPGLDGTGELFF.

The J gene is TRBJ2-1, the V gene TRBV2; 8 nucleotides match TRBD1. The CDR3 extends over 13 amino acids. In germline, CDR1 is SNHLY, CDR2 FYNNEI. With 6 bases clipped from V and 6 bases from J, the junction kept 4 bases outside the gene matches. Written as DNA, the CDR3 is TGTGCCAGCAGCGTCCAGGGGGCCAATGAGCAGTTCTTC. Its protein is CASSVQGANEQFF.

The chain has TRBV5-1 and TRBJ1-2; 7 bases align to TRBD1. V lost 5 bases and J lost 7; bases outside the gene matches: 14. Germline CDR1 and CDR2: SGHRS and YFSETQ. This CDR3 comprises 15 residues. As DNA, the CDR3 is TGCGCCAGCAGATCCTTGACAGGGCGACCTTCTGGCTACACCTTC. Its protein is CASRSLTGRPSGYTF.

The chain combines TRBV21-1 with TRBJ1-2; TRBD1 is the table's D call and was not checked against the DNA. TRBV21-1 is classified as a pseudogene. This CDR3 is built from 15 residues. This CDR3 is CASSKRTGLSYGYTF. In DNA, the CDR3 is TGTGCCAGCAGCAAAAGAACAGGGCTATCCTATGGCTACACCTTC.

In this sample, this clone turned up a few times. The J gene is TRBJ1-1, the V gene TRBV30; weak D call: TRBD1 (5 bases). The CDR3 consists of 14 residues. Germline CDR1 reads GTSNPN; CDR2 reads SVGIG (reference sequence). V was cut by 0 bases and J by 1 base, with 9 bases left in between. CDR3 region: CAWSVYTGNTEAFF. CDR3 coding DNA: TGTGCCTGGAGTGTATATACAGGGAACACTGAAGCTTTCTTT.

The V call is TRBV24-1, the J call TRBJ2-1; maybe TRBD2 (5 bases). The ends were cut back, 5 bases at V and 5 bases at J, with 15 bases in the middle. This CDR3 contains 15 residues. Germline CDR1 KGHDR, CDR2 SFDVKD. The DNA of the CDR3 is TGTGCCACCAGTGTAGAGGCTAGCCGACACAATGAGCAGTTCTTC. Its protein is CATSVEASRHNEQFF.